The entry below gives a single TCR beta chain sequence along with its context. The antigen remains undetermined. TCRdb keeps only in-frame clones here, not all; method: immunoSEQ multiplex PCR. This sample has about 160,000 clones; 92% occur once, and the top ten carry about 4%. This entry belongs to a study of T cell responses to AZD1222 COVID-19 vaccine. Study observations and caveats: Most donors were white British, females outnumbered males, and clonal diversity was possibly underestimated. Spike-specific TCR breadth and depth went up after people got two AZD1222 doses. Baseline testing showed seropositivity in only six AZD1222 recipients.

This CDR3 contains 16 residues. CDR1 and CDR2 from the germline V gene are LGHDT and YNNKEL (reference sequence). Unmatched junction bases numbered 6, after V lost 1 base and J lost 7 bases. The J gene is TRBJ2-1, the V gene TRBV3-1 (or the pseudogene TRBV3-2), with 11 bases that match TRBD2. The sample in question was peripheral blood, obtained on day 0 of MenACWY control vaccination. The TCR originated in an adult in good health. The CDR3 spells CASSQALAGVTNEQFF. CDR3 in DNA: TGTGCCAGCAGCCAAGCACTAGCGGGAGTTACAAATGAGCAGTTCTTC.